The present T cell receptor (beta chain) was sequenced within a study of cytomegalovirus exposure and HLA in healthy donors. 60 Vbeta and 13 Jbeta primers were used in PCR. Data came from immunoSEQ multiplex PCR; TCRdb stores just in-frame clones and leaves some out. The sample consists of 95,000 to 150,000 clones, over 60% of them appearing once. The CDR3 has 16 residues. Trimming removed 2 bases from V and 5 bases from J, with 16 bases in between. Germline V CDR1 and CDR2: SGHRS, YFSETQ. The chain has TRBV5-1 and TRBJ1-4, with D possibly being TRBD1 (6 bases). The sequenced sample was PBMCs. This sequence originates from a man in his fifties in good health and CMV-seronegative. This CDR3 is CASSLGPGTRNEKLFF. CDR3 bases: TGCGCCAGCAGCTTAGGCCCCGGGACACGGAATGAAAAACTGTTTTTT.